This T cell receptor beta chain was found in a study of early T cells in non-severe SARS-CoV-2 infection. Study-wide background: Sequenced material consisted of bulk RNA (from unsorted whole blood), and chains were unpaired.

Attachment of unique molecular identifiers was made to individual cDNA molecules. TCRdb redid the calling of the 5' RACE reads with MiXCR, one entry per CDR3 protein. In the table there are around 40,000 distinct CDR3 sequences, under 8% of which are singletons. This clonotype was seen more than once but under ten times. The antigen remains unidentified. Study-level findings and limits: Missing private and CD4 specificities, VDJdb matching favored anti-spike CD8 responses.

Germline CDR1 and CDR2: SGHTA and FQGNSA. Unmatched junction bases numbered 6, after V lost 2 bases and J lost 5 bases. The CDR3 is 16 amino acids. This clonotype was obtained from an adult who was a healthcare worker with PCR-confirmed SARS-CoV-2 infection or an uninfected control (not recorded which). The chain joins TRBV7-2 to TRBJ2-3; 11 bases agree with TRBD2. The sequenced sample consisted of whole blood. CDR3 sequence (DNA): TGTGCCAGCAGCTTAAAGACTAGCGGGACGGGAGATACGCAGTATTTT. This gives the protein CASSLKTSGTGDTQYF.